Below are 4 T cell receptor beta chains sequenced from a single sample in a study of T cell clonality in common variable immunodeficiency. Points from the study as a whole: Reportedly, TCR beta sequences from common variable immunodeficiency showed fewer deletions and N-nucleotide insertions.

Repertoires were generated with immunoSEQ multiplex PCR, while TCRdb's copy carries only in-frame clones and drops some. The sample contains 16,000 or so clones, none of them singletons. Their recognized antigens are unknown. Specimen: peripheral blood mononuclear cells. Every receptor here comes from a human donor with common variable immunodeficiency.

About this clone itself: The observed sequence ends 3 residues before the CDR3 terminus, with the missing tail filled in from the germline J gene. The chain combines TRBV19 with TRBJ2-6; 12 nucleotides match TRBD2. CDR1 LNHDA and CDR2 SQIVND come from the germline V gene (reference sequence). This CDR3 has 17 residues. The ends lost 5 bases at V and 0 bases at J; junction bases unmatched: 2. CDR3 amino acids: CASSLAGGGSGANVLTF. CDR3 DNA (partial): TGTGCCAGTAGTCTAGCGGGGGGGGGCTCTGGGGCCAACGTC.

There are a few counts of this clone. Coverage ceases 3 residues before the CDR3 finishes, and the germline J gene fills in the end. The rearrangement links TRBV19 to TRBJ2-2, with TRBD2 matching over 13 bases. CDR3 length: 18 residues. Germline CDR1 reads LNHDA; CDR2 reads SQIVND (reference sequence). The V gene end was trimmed by 6 bases and the J gene end by 7 bases; junction bases not matched to a gene: 14. The covered CDR3 bases are TGTGCCAGTAGATCCGGGACTAGCGGGACCGGGCGGGGCGGGGAG. As protein: CASRSGTSGTGRGGE. The entire CDR3 sequence reads CASRSGTSGTGRGGELFF.

This clone came up a few times. The CDR3 end is not reached by the read, which stops 3 residues before it; the germline J gene fills it in. This sequence joins TRBV19 and TRBJ2-5, with 7 bases fitting TRBD1. The CDR3 loop spans 13 amino acids. The germline V gene encodes CDR1 LNHDA and CDR2 SQIVND (reference sequence). V was clipped by 4 bases and J by 2 bases; unmatched bases: 1. This CDR3 reads CASSTDRQETQYF. The covered CDR3 bases are TGTGCCAGTAGTACGGACAGGCAAGAGACC. Full variable domain (rest looked up from reference TRBV19 and TRBJ2-5): DGGITQSPKYLFRKEGQNVTLSCEQNLNHDAMYWYRQDPGQGLRLIYYSQIVNDFQKGDIAEGYSVSREKKESFPLTVTSAQKNPTAFYLCASSTDRQETQYFGPGTRLLVL.

In this sample, this clone is hyperexpanded. The read ends 3 residues shy of where the CDR3 ends; the end is completed using the germline J gene. The chain employs TRBV28 and TRBJ2-7, with TRBD2 identical over 7 bases. V lost 6 bases to trimming and J lost 5 bases; unmatched junction nucleotides: 16. The CDR3 is 16 amino acids. Germline loops: CDR1 MDHEN, CDR2 SYDVKM. CDR3 region: CASSLPLSAGVDEQYF. The covered CDR3 bases are TGTGCCAGCAGCCTCCCCCTAAGTGCGGGGGTTGACGAG.